The clone carrying this TCR beta chain came up many times. The antigen is undetermined. Germline lookup yields CDR1 MDHEN and CDR2 SYDVKM. V lost 3 bases to trimming and J lost 0 bases, with 9 bases between them. This CDR3 spans 14 amino acids. Amplified TCR beta CDR3 regions derived from RNA transcripts. A set of HTBI primers served as the primers for a first-round RT-PCR of the TCR CDR3. TCRdb independently ran MiXCR on the multiplex PCR reads; one entry per CDR3 protein. The table has around 300,000 distinct CDR3 sequences, about 15% seen once. This entry belongs to a study of T cells in Graves' hyperthyroidism and ophthalmopathy. The study left out patients who had uncontrolled infection, other autoimmune disease, pregnancy or lactation. General study points: The blood repertoire included most of the expanded thyroid clonotypes above 0.001.

This receptor was taken from a young woman with Graves' hyperthyroidism. The V and J genes are TRBV28 and TRBJ2-7; D uncertain. The sequenced material came from blood. CDR3 bases: TGTGCCAGCAGTTTTTATCTCGGCTCCTACGAGCAGTACTTC. This sequence encodes CASSFYLGSYEQYF.